The 30 T cell receptor beta chains below all came from one sample that was sequenced in a study of CD8+CD57+ T cells in acquired aplastic anemia. In patients chosen for sequencing, flow cytometry had shown CD8+CD57+ cell expansion. CDR3 and TCR beta VDJ profiling relied on a genomic DNA template. One entry per CDR3 protein, called by TCRdb with MiXCR from the reads. The sample lists some 200,000 distinct CDR3 sequences, 48% occurring once. Sequencing was performed on sorted CD4+, CD8+, or CD8+CD57+ T cells (not recorded which) from PBMCs. These receptors were obtained from a human donor with aplastic anemia.

This clonotype was detected ten times or more. This chain joins TRBV24-1 and TRBJ1-5; tentative D call: TRBD1 (6 bases). This CDR3 spans 16 amino acids. Trimming took off 4 bases at V and 2 bases at J, with 14 bases between the two ends. The germline CDR1 and CDR2 sequences are KGHDR and SFDVKD. The CDR3 reads CATSDPGGGGNQPQHF. The CDR3, as DNA: TGTGCCACCAGTGACCCTGGAGGGGGGGGCAATCAGCCCCAGCATTTT.

The chain couples TRBV15 to TRBJ2-7; D uncertain. Germline loops: CDR1 LNHNV, CDR2 YYDKDF (reference sequence). The CDR3 length is 16 residues. V lost 0 bases and J 4 bases, leaving 16 bases between the germline ends. Here the CDR3 reads CATSRDRSALLYEQYF. In nucleotides, the CDR3 is TGTGCCACCAGCAGAGATAGATCCGCTCTACTTTACGAGCAGTACTTC.

This clonotype showed up many times. Given a much more abundant clone one base away, this may be a read error. The gene calls are TRBV6-1 and TRBJ1-1; possible D gene TRBD1, 6 bases. Between the trimmed V and J ends, which lost 5 bases and 0 bases, there was a span of 7 bases. CDR3 length: 13 residues. Germline V lookup: CDR1 MNHNS, CDR2 SASEGT. CDR3 protein: CASSTGMNTEAFF. Written as DNA, the CDR3 is TGTGCCAGCAGTACAGGGATGAACACTGAAGCTTTCTTT.

V gene TRBV29-1 combines with J gene TRBJ2-7, with 12 bases lining up with TRBD2. The V gene end was trimmed by 1 base and the J gene end by 1 base; junction bases not matched to a gene: 2. This CDR3 is built from 15 residues. Germline CDR1 SQVTM, CDR2 ANQGSEA. This CDR3 is CSVEGGLAGSYEQYF. DNA of the CDR3: TGCAGCGTTGAAGGGGGACTAGCGGGTTCCTACGAGCAGTACTTC.

The chain carries TRBV5-1 and TRBJ2-7, with TRBD1 matching over 12 bases. Unmatched junction bases numbered 4, after V lost 4 bases and J lost 5 bases. Germline values: CDR1 SGHRS, CDR2 YFSETQ. The CDR3 spans 14 residues. The CDR3 is CASSAGTGGNEQYF. CDR3 DNA: TGCGCCAGCAGCGCGGGGACAGGGGGCAACGAGCAGTACTTC.

This clonotype was counted at least ten times. This chain connects TRBV12-3 or TRBV12-4 to TRBJ2-1; 9 positions agree with TRBD2. The junction had 2 bases not matched to a gene; V was cut back by 3 bases and J by 2 bases. The CDR3 contains 15 residues. The CDR3 DNA sequence: TGTGCCAGCAGTTTTAGCGGGAGAACCTACAATGAGCAGTTCTTC. It specifies CASSFSGRTYNEQFF.

The chain couples TRBV2 to TRBJ1-5; D gene uncertain. Trimming shortened V by 0 bases and J by 5 bases, and 8 bases separated the two germline ends. Germline CDR1 reads SNHLY; CDR2 reads FYNNEI. The CDR3 is made up of 14 amino acids. The CDR3, as DNA: TGTGCCAGCAGTGAAGCAGCCGCCCATCAGCCCCAGCATTTT. It yields the protein CASSEAAAHQPQHF. The variable domain in full, completed from reference TRBV2 and TRBJ1-5, reads EPEVTQTPSHQVTQMGQEVILRCVPISNHLYFYWYRQILGQKVEFLVSFYNNEISEKSEIFDDQFSVERPDGSNFTLKIRSTKLEDSAMYFCASSEAAAHQPQHFGDGTRLSIL.

J is TRBJ1-2 and V is TRBV29-1; 7 positions agree with TRBD1. The germline gives CDR1 SQVTM, CDR2 ANQGSEA. J lost 2 bases, V lost 7 bases, and 4 bases had no gene match. This CDR3 spans 12 amino acids. CDR3 residues: CSALGQNYGYTF. The CDR3 coding sequence is TGCAGCGCCCTGGGACAGAACTATGGCTACACCTTC.

Ten or more counts support this clonotype. This chain joins TRBV5-1 and TRBJ2-1; D is perhaps TRBD1 or TRBD2 (5 bases each). CDR3 length equals 15 residues. Germline V gives CDR1 SGHRS, CDR2 YFSETQ. V dropped 1 base and J dropped 2 bases, with 10 bases sitting between them. DNA of the CDR3: TGCGCCAGCAGCTTGCAGCGGACAACCTACAATGAGCAGTTCTTC. Translating gives CASSLQRTTYNEQFF.

In nucleotides, the CDR3 is TGTGCCAGCAGTTTGGGACTAGCGTTGGAGACCCAGTACTTC. It is translated as CASSLGLALETQYF. This sequence joins TRBV2 and TRBJ2-5; 10 nucleotides align to TRBD2. The CDR3 is 14 residues long. In germline, CDR1 is SNHLY, CDR2 FYNNEI. Trimming removed 5 bases from V and 5 bases from J; junction bases left unmatched: 5.

As concerns this clonotype: Compared with germline, one end of the junction differs, possibly owing to a read error. The chain has TRBV10-3 and TRBJ2-7; 12 bases map to TRBD1. There are 15 residues in the CDR3. CDR1 is ENHRY and CDR2 is SYGVKD in the germline V gene. The CDR3 spells CASSVGQGAPYEQYF. The CDR3 DNA follows: TGTGCCAGCAGTGTGGGACAGGGGGCCCCCTACGAGCAGTACTTC.

This clonotype appeared many times. CDR3 in amino acids: CASSIVASYEQYF. The CDR3 DNA reads as TGTGCCAGTAGTATAGTGGCCAGCTACGAGCAGTACTTC. The genes are TRBV19 and TRBJ2-7; D is uncertain. The CDR3 is made up of 13 amino acids. Germline CDR1 LNHDA, CDR2 SQIVND (reference sequence). Trimming left V 1 base short and J 3 bases short, with 7 bases between.

This clonotype was counted at least ten times. The chain has TRBV24-1 and TRBJ2-2; 7 nucleotides match TRBD2. CDR3 size: 16 residues. V dropped 4 bases and J dropped 5; count of bases not matched to a gene: 9. Germline CDR1 and CDR2: KGHDR and SFDVKD. In DNA, the CDR3 is TGTGCCACCAGTGACCCTCGCGGGGAGGGAACCGGGGAGCTGTTTTTT. It yields the protein CATSDPRGEGTGELFF.

This chain's CDR3 is CASSEQVKPSGNTIYF. The CDR3 bases are TGTGCCAGCAGTGAACAGGTTAAACCCTCTGGAAACACCATATATTTT. The gene calls are TRBV2 and TRBJ1-3; D is undetermined. The length of the CDR3 is 16 residues. The V gene's germline CDR1 is SNHLY and CDR2 FYNNEI. Trimming pared 2 bases from V and 0 bases from J, leaving 11 bases between.

This clonotype was counted only a few times. The CDR3 reads CASSGKLSEQYF. CDR3 DNA sequence: TGTGCCAGCAGTGGGAAGCTTAGCGAGCAGTACTTC. This chain joins TRBV2 and TRBJ2-7; no definite D call. Germline CDR1 SNHLY, CDR2 FYNNEI. The V end lost 4 bases, the J end lost 6 bases, and 10 bases lay between the germline ends. CDR3 length: 12 residues.

This clonotype was seen once. Here the CDR3 DNA reads TGTGCCACCAGCCCTTCCCTGGCATCGGGGACTTCGACTGAAGCTTTCTTT. Encoded protein: CATSPSLASGTSTEAFF. The J gene is TRBJ1-1, the V gene TRBV15; tentatively, D is TRBD1 (5 bases). Trimming took off 5 bases at V and 5 bases at J, with 24 bases between the two ends. The CDR3 sequence is 17 residues long. The V gene's germline CDR1 is LNHNV and CDR2 YYDKDF (reference sequence).

Only a few counts were recorded for this clonotype. The rearrangement links TRBV15 to TRBJ2-7; D remains unclear. Between the trimmed V and J ends, which lost 0 bases and 4 bases, there was a span of 7 bases. The CDR3 loop spans 13 amino acids. Germline values: CDR1 LNHNV, CDR2 YYDKDF (reference sequence). CDR3 nucleotide sequence: TGTGCCACCAGCAGAGAGTACACGTACGAGCAGTACTTC. Residues: CATSREYTYEQYF.

This clonotype has more than one count but fewer than ten. The V and J genes are TRBV2 and TRBJ2-7, with D possibly being TRBD2 (5 bases). V lost 7 bases and J lost 3, with 13 bases in between. This CDR3 spans 13 amino acids. The germline V gene has CDR1 SNHLY and CDR2 FYNNEI. CDR3 nucleotide sequence: TGTGCCAGCAATCCCGCCGGGGTCTACGAGCAGTACTTC. This translates into CASNPAGVYEQYF.

The sample holds many counts of this clonotype. CDR3 in DNA: TGCAGTGCTAGAGATGGGGGAGGAGGGGAAAAACTGTTTTTT. Protein: CSARDGGGGEKLFF. This chain links TRBV20-1 with TRBJ1-4; D is possibly TRBD1 (5 bases). With 0 bases removed from V and 8 bases from J, the gap between germline ends came to 13 bases. Per germline, CDR1 DFQATT and CDR2 SNEGSKA (reference sequence). The CDR3 is 14 amino acids.

The rearrangement uses TRBV5-4 and TRBJ2-3; possibly TRBD1 for D (6 bases). Trimming removed 6 bases from V and 3 bases from J, with 17 bases in between. The CDR3 consists of 15 residues. Germline V gene sequence: CDR1 SGHNT, CDR2 YYREEE (reference sequence). CDR3 sequence reads: CASTPWDTGTDTQYF. The DNA of the CDR3 is TGTGCCAGCACTCCCTGGGACACAGGGACAGATACGCAGTATTTT.

The gene calls are TRBV6-1 and TRBJ1-4; 9 bases match TRBD1. J gave up 7 bases and V 8 bases, and 17 bases lay outside the gene matches. Germline CDR1 is MNHNS and CDR2 is SASEGT. The CDR3 covers 17 residues. The CDR3 sequence is CASGMIRRDREVEKLFF. The CDR3 region has the DNA TGTGCCAGCGGGATGATTAGGCGGGACAGGGAGGTTGAAAAACTGTTTTTT.

This sequence joins TRBV6-1 and TRBJ2-7; 7 positions match TRBD1. The germline V gene encodes CDR1 MNHNS and CDR2 SASEGT. Trimming cost V 6 bases and J 3 bases; bases outside gene matches: 14. The CDR3 is made up of 16 amino acids. CDR3: CASSPSQGRLDYEQYF. CDR3 coding DNA: TGTGCCAGCAGCCCTTCACAGGGGCGGTTGGACTACGAGCAGTACTTC.

Remarks on this clonotype: At one boundary the junction diverges from the germline segment, which might be a read error. V is TRBV19 and J is TRBJ2-3, with D possibly TRBD2 on 7 matching bases. Per germline, CDR1 LNHDA and CDR2 SQIVND (reference sequence). CDR3 size: 13 residues. CDR3 sequence reads: CHMGGAETDTQYF. The CDR3 nucleotides are TGCCACATGGGGGGGGCAGAGACAGATACGCAGTATTTT.

This clonotype came up once. The J gene is TRBJ2-3, the V gene TRBV10-2; 7 bases line up with TRBD2. CDR3 length: 15 amino acids. The V segment lost 4 bases and the J segment 1 base; nucleotides outside the gene matches: 5. Germline V gene data show CDR1 as WSHSY and CDR2 as SAAADI. The CDR3 DNA reads as TGCGCCAGCAGTGGTCGACTAGCCGGCACAGATACGCAGTATTTT. This encodes CASSGRLAGTDTQYF.

This clonotype was recorded only once. The chain is built from TRBV2 and TRBJ2-1; D perhaps matches TRBD2 (5 bases). The germline gives CDR1 SNHLY, CDR2 FYNNEI. The ends were cut back, 4 bases at V and 3 bases at J, with 19 bases in the middle. The CDR3 sequence is 17 residues long. CDR3 nucleotide sequence: TGTGCCAGCAGTGGTACTTCCAGGAGGAAACACTACAATGAGCAGTTCTTC. Translated, it gives CASSGTSRRKHYNEQFF.

This clonotype turned up a few times. The rearrangement uses TRBV10-3 and TRBJ1-2; TRBD1 matches at 7 bases. The CDR3 covers 15 residues. Looked up from germline, CDR1 is ENHRY and CDR2 is SYGVKD. Losses at the gene ends were 0 bases for V and 2 bases for J; bases not matched to a gene: 3. This CDR3 reads CAISESTGPNYGYTF. The CDR3 DNA sequence: TGTGCCATCAGTGAGTCGACAGGGCCGAACTATGGCTACACCTTC.

This clonotype occurred many times. The chain is built from TRBV20-1 and TRBJ2-7, with 7 positions matching TRBD2. CDR1 is DFQATT and CDR2 is SNEGSKA in the germline V gene (reference sequence). There are 15 residues in the CDR3. The V segment lost 0 bases and the J segment 4 bases; nucleotides outside the gene matches: 9. The CDR3 nucleotides are TGCAGTGCTAGAGATTTGGGAGGGACTCCTTACGAGCAGTACTTC. Its translation is CSARDLGGTPYEQYF.

The chain joins TRBV6-4 to TRBJ2-1; TRBD2 matches at 13 bases. The CDR3 is made up of 14 amino acids. Looked up from germline, CDR1 is MRHNA and CDR2 is SNTAGT. V dropped 11 bases and J dropped 7; count of bases not matched to a gene: 8. CDR3 sequence: CARGLAGENNEQFF. DNA for the CDR3: TGTGCCCGTGGACTAGCGGGAGAGAATAATGAGCAGTTCTTC.

The V call is TRBV24-1, the J call TRBJ2-5; 8 nucleotides align to TRBD2. Germline V gives CDR1 KGHDR, CDR2 SFDVKD. Unmatched junction bases numbered 12, after V lost 2 bases and J lost 2 bases. CDR3 length equals 18 residues. The CDR3 spells CATSDSGGRQPFQETQYF. DNA for the CDR3: TGTGCCACCAGTGATTCGGGGGGGCGGCAACCGTTTCAAGAGACCCAGTACTTC.

This clonotype was counted ten times or more. This rearrangement joins TRBV13 to TRBJ1-3, with D unclear. The CDR3 sequence is 12 residues long. The germline gives CDR1 PRHDT, CDR2 FYEKMQ (reference sequence). Trimming cost V 3 bases and J 3 bases, with 3 bases left between them. For the CDR3, the DNA is TGTGCCAGCAGCTTCGGTGGAAACACCATATATTTT. This encodes CASSFGGNTIYF.